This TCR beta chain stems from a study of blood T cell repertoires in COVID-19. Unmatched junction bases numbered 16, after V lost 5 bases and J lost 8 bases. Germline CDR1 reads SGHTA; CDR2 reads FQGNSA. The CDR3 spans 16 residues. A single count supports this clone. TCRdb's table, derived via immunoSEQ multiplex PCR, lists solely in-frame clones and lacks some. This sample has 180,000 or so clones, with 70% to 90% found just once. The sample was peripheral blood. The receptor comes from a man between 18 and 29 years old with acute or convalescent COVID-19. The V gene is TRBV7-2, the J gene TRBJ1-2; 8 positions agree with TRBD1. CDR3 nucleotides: TGTGCCAGCAGCCCACGAGTTGGGACAGGCGAGTCGGGCTACACCTTC. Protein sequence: CASSPRVGTGESGYTF.